These 21 T cell receptor beta chains were sequenced from one sample in a study of T-cell reconstitution after alpha-beta-depleted transplantation in children. Preparation of the TCRbeta library was carried out with unique molecular identifiers. TCRdb re-called the PCR reads with MiXCR, one entry per CDR3 protein. This table has over 400,000 distinct CDR3 sequences, roughly two fifths appearing once. The material sequenced was PBMCs, taken before TCRalphabeta/CD19-depleted stem cell transplant. The receptors shown here come from a girl aged 2 to 9 with aplastic anemia, due to receive a stem cell transplant.

There are a few counts of this clonotype. The CDR3 spells CASSTSTGQETQYF. The CDR3 coding sequence is TGTGCCAGTAGTACCTCGACCGGTCAAGAGACCCAGTACTTC. The chain links TRBV19 to TRBJ2-5; D not resolved. This CDR3 is 14 amino acids long. Looked up from germline, CDR1 is LNHDA and CDR2 is SQIVND (reference sequence). With 4 bases removed from V and 2 bases from J, the gap between germline ends came to 11 bases.

The rearrangement links TRBV20-1 to TRBJ2-5, with D tentatively TRBD1 (6 bases). This CDR3 contains 11 residues. Trimming left V 6 bases short and J 3 bases short, with 8 bases between. The germline V gene has CDR1 DFQATT and CDR2 SNEGSKA (reference sequence). CDR3 nucleotides: TGCAGTGCCCACAGGGAAGAGACCCAGTACTTC. This translates into CSAHREETQYF.

This clonotype was counted many times. The rearrangement links TRBV7-2 to TRBJ2-1; TRBD1 or TRBD2 may be the D gene (5 bases each). The CDR3 loop spans 14 amino acids. CDR1 is SGHTA, CDR2 FQGNSA, per germline. The germline V and J ends were trimmed by 1 base and 4 bases, with 8 bases remaining between them. The CDR3 nucleotides are TGTGCCAGCAGCTTAGGGGGCGGGTACAATGAGCAGTTCTTC. Translation gives CASSLGGGYNEQFF.

The chain joins TRBV7-2 to TRBJ2-3; 8 nucleotides agree with TRBD2. V dropped 7 bases and J dropped 3; count of bases not matched to a gene: 6. Germline V gene lookup returns CDR1 SGHTA and CDR2 FQGNSA. The CDR3 loop spans 14 amino acids. CDR3 amino acids: CASTVGGATDTQYF. The CDR3 bases are TGTGCCAGCACCGTCGGGGGGGCAACAGATACGCAGTATTTT.

The CDR3 bases are TGTGCCAGCTCACCGGGACAGAGAAACACTGAAGCTTTCTTT. Amino acids: CASSPGQRNTEAFF. This chain joins TRBV18 and TRBJ1-1, with 7 bases that match TRBD1. This CDR3 contains 14 residues. V lost 3 bases to trimming and J lost 2 bases; unmatched junction nucleotides: 3. The germline CDR1 and CDR2 sequences are KGHSH and LQKENI.

The chain couples TRBV20-1 to TRBJ2-7, with 8 bases matching TRBD1. The CDR3 is 13 residues long. Per the germline V gene, CDR1 is DFQATT and CDR2 is SNEGSKA (reference sequence). Trimming took 5 bases from V and 5 from J; bases not matched to a gene: 8. CDR3 coding DNA: TGCAGTGCTCGCCGGGCAGGGGGCAACGAGCAGTACTTC. It encodes CSARRAGGNEQYF.

The CDR3 sequence is CASSPGEGRNEQFF. The DNA of the CDR3 is TGCGCCAGCAGCCCCGGGGAGGGTCGGAATGAGCAGTTCTTC. This sequence joins TRBV4-3 and TRBJ2-1; 7 bases are a match to TRBD2. The trim removed 4 bases at V and 7 bases at J, leaving 7 bases unmatched. CDR3 length: 14 amino acids. CDR1 and CDR2 from the germline V gene are LGHNA and YSLEER.

Ten or more counts support this clonotype. The chain is built from TRBV27 and TRBJ2-1, with 7 bases fitting TRBD2. Trimming cost V 2 bases and J 1 base; bases outside gene matches: 8. Germline V gives CDR1 MNHEY, CDR2 SMNVEV (reference sequence). This CDR3 region has 17 residues. The CDR3: CASSLPSARESYNEQFF. Written as DNA, the CDR3 is TGTGCCAGCAGTTTACCTTCGGCGCGGGAGTCCTACAATGAGCAGTTCTTC.

The chain employs TRBV3-1 and TRBJ1-6; D uncertain. This CDR3 has 12 amino acids. The germline V gene encodes CDR1 LGHDT and CDR2 YNNKEL (reference sequence). V shed 4 bases and J shed 7 bases, with 5 bases lying between them. DNA for the CDR3: TGTGCCAGCAGCCCGAGCAATTCACCCCTCCACTTT. Protein product: CASSPSNSPLHF.

The sample holds many counts of this clonotype. The chain couples TRBV5-1 to TRBJ1-1; 8 bases are a match to TRBD1. Per germline, CDR1 SGHRS and CDR2 YFSETQ. V trimming: 0 bases; J trimming: 11 bases; junction bases outside the gene matches: 9. The CDR3 spans 14 residues. The CDR3 region is CASSLAGQGRGAFF. The CDR3 DNA follows: TGCGCCAGCAGCTTGGCCGGACAGGGCCGAGGGGCTTTCTTT.

This clonotype was observed many times. The J gene is TRBJ1-1, the V gene TRBV7-9; the D gene is possibly TRBD1 (6 bases). This CDR3 is 14 amino acids long. Germline assignment: CDR1 SEHNR and CDR2 FQNEAQ (reference sequence). Trimming took 5 bases from V and 6 from J, leaving 16 bases between them. CDR3 amino acids: CASSPKGGRAEAFF. The CDR3 region has the DNA TGTGCCAGCAGCCCCAAGGGGGGTAGAGCTGAAGCTTTCTTT.

This clonotype was detected ten times or more. The chain has TRBV15 and TRBJ2-7; 8 bases align to TRBD1. The germline V gene has CDR1 LNHNV and CDR2 YYDKDF (reference sequence). V lost 3 bases and J lost 4; bases outside the gene matches: 5. This CDR3 region has 14 residues. The CDR3 coding sequence is TGTGCCACCAGCAGGAACAGGGGGGTGTACGAGCAGTACTTC. Amino acids: CATSRNRGVYEQYF. The full variable domain, its missing parts supplied by reference TRBV15 and TRBJ2-7, is DAMVIQNPRYQVTQFGKPVTLSCSQTLNHNVMYWYQQKSSQAPKLLFHYYDKDFNNEADTPDNFQSRRPNTSFCFLDIRSPGLGDTAMYLCATSRNRGVYEQYFGPGTRLTVT.

The table lists this clonotype with many counts. The chain joins TRBV5-1 to TRBJ2-3; D is possibly TRBD2 (5 bases). CDR3 length equals 12 residues. CDR1 and CDR2 from the germline V gene are SGHRS and YFSETQ. The V end lost 3 bases, the J end lost 14 bases, and 16 bases lay between the germline ends. The CDR3 DNA follows: TGCGCCAGCAGCTCAGGACTGGGGAATCGGTATTTT. It yields the protein CASSSGLGNRYF.

This clonotype is a singleton in its sample. The chain has TRBV7-3 and TRBJ1-4; TRBD1 matches at 11 bases. The CDR3 sequence is 19 residues long. Germline loops: CDR1 SGHTA, CDR2 FQGTGA. Trimming took 5 bases from V and 3 from J; bases not matched to a gene: 14. DNA for the CDR3: TGTGCCAGCAGCGGACAGGGGGCGTTCGGAGTCTCAGCTAATGAAAAACTGTTTTTT. Translating it yields CASSGQGAFGVSANEKLFF. The whole variable domain, remainder taken from reference TRBV7-3 and TRBJ1-4, is GAGVSQTPSNKVTEKGKYVELRCDPISGHTALYWYRQSLGQGPEFLIYFQGTGAADDSGLPNDRFFAVRPEGSVSTLKIQRTERGDSAVYLCASSGQGAFGVSANEKLFFGSGTQLSVL.

The chain joins TRBV9 to TRBJ2-2, with D possibly TRBD1 on 5 matching bases. The CDR3 contains 15 residues. V shed 3 bases and J shed 8 bases, with 17 bases lying between them. Germline values: CDR1 SGDLS, CDR2 YYNGEE. This CDR3 is CASSEGPQGVGELFF. The CDR3 DNA sequence: TGTGCCAGCAGCGAGGGGCCTCAGGGTGTGGGGGAGCTGTTTTTT.

This chain joins TRBV18 and TRBJ2-1; tentative D call: TRBD2 (6 bases). Trimming removed 1 base at V and 5 bases at J, with 9 bases between. Germline V gene data show CDR1 as KGHSH and CDR2 as LQKENI. This CDR3 is built from 14 residues. CDR3 DNA: TGTGCCAGCTCACCACTATGGGGGGACAATGAGCAGTTCTTC. Its translation is CASSPLWGDNEQFF.

In its sample, this clonotype was seen a few times. This chain joins TRBV4-1 and TRBJ2-1; possibly TRBD2 for D (6 bases). The germline V gene encodes CDR1 MGHRA and CDR2 YSYEKL. Deletions cut 0 bases from V and 3 bases from J, with 15 bases between. There are 17 residues in the CDR3. DNA of the CDR3: TGCGCCAGCAGCCAAGAGCATTTAGCGGTTCTCTACAATGAGCAGTTCTTC. Protein product: CASSQEHLAVLYNEQFF.

The chain combines TRBV18 with TRBJ2-1; 8 positions agree with TRBD1. The V gene end was trimmed by 5 bases and the J gene end by 5 bases; junction bases not matched to a gene: 5. The germline V gene encodes CDR1 KGHSH and CDR2 LQKENI. The CDR3 contains 14 residues. The CDR3 reads CASSTGTGNNEQFF. CDR3 bases: TGTGCCAGCTCAACCGGGACAGGTAACAATGAGCAGTTCTTC.

The V call is TRBV5-5, the J call TRBJ1-2; D ambiguous. Trimming took off 0 bases at V and 4 bases at J, with 13 bases between the two ends. This CDR3 is 15 amino acids long. The V gene's germline CDR1 is SGHKS and CDR2 YYEKEE (reference sequence). The CDR3 nucleotides are TGTGCCAGCAGCTTGGGTGGAGTCAACCTCTATGGCTACACCTTC. Translating it yields CASSLGGVNLYGYTF.

This sequence joins TRBV20-1 and TRBJ2-2; 16 nucleotides agree with TRBD2. J lost 6 bases, V lost 1 base, and 8 bases had no gene match. Per germline, CDR1 DFQATT and CDR2 SNEGSKA (reference sequence). The CDR3 is 18 amino acids. Here the CDR3 DNA reads TGCAGTGCTAGAGCGTTGACCGGGACTAGCGGGAGGGCCGGGGAGCTGTTTTTT. It codes for CSARALTGTSGRAGELFF.

CDR3: CASSSPATGGPDTQYF. The CDR3 DNA reads TGTGCCAGCAGCTCGCCGGCGACAGGGGGCCCAGATACGCAGTATTTT. V and J are TRBV5-5 and TRBJ2-3; TRBD1 matches 10 bases. The CDR3 runs to 16 residues. Germline V gene sequence: CDR1 SGHKS, CDR2 YYEKEE (reference sequence). Germline trimming cut 3 bases from V and 4 bases from J; bases unmatched to any gene: 8.